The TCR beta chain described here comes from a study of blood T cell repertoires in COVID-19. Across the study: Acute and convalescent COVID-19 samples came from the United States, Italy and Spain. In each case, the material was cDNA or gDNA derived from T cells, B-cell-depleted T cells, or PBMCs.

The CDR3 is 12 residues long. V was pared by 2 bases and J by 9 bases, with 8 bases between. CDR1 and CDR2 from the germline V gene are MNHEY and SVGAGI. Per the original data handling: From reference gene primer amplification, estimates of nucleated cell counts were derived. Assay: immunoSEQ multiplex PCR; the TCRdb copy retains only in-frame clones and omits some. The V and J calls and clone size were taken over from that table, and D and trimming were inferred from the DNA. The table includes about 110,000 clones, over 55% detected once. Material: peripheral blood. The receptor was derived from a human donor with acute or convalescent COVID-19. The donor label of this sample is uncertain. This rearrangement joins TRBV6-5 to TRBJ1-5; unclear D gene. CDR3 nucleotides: TGTGCCAGCAGTTACAGAGAACGGCCCCAGCATTTT. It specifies CASSYRERPQHF.